The 8 T cell receptor beta chains listed next were all sequenced from one sample in a study of cytomegalovirus exposure and HLA in healthy donors. PCR was performed using 60 Vbeta and 13 Jbeta primers. Only in-frame clones appear in the TCRdb table, and some are missing; sequencing was by immunoSEQ multiplex PCR. This table holds 160,000 or so clones, 60% to 80% found once. Sequencing was done on a sample of PBMCs. The receptors originated from a man aged 18-30 years in good health and CMV-seropositive.

This clone was seen only a few times. The rearrangement links TRBV28 to TRBJ1-4; the D gene is possibly TRBD1 (5 bases). This CDR3 is 14 amino acids long. Germline V lookup: CDR1 MDHEN, CDR2 SYDVKM. V lost 2 bases, J lost 5 bases, and 9 bases lay in between. The CDR3 bases are TGTGCCAGCAGTTTAGGCAGGGAAAATGAAAAACTGTTTTTT. This translates into CASSLGRENEKLFF. Based on the CDR3 plus reference TRBV28 and TRBJ1-4, the full variable domain is DVKVTQSSRYLVKRTGEKVFLECVQDMDHENMFWYRQDPGLGLRLIYFSYDVKMKEKGDIPEGYSVSREKKERFSLILESASTNQTSMYLCASSLGRENEKLFFGSGTQLSVL.

The sample holds one count of this clone. The CDR3 region has the DNA TGTGCCAGCAGCCCTGGACTAGCGAGTCCCACAGATACGCAGTATTTT. Translation gives CASSPGLASPTDTQYF. The chain is built from TRBV7-2 and TRBJ2-3, with 9 bases fitting TRBD2. V lost 5 bases and J lost 2; bases outside the gene matches: 8. From germline, CDR1 is SGHTA and CDR2 FQGNSA. The CDR3 loop spans 16 amino acids.

This chain connects TRBV5-4 to TRBJ2-2, with 7 nucleotides matching TRBD2. Trimming at V came to 4 bases and at J to 3 bases, leaving 9 bases not matched to a gene. Germline V CDR1 and CDR2: SGHNT, YYREEE (reference sequence). The CDR3 has 16 amino acids. CDR3 sequence reads: CASSVPGTTHTGELFF. Here the CDR3 DNA reads TGTGCCAGCAGCGTACCCGGGACTACTCACACCGGGGAGCTGTTTTTT.

The V gene is TRBV7-9, the J gene TRBJ1-1; no clear D. Trimming took off 6 bases at V and 3 bases at J, with 5 bases between the two ends. Germline V gene lookup returns CDR1 SEHNR and CDR2 FQNEAQ (reference sequence). CDR3 length: 11 amino acids. The CDR3 region is CASRQDTEAFF. The CDR3 DNA is TGTGCCAGCAGACAAGACACTGAAGCTTTCTTT. The full variable domain, with the rest looked up from reference TRBV7-9 and TRBJ1-1, is DTGVSQNPRHKITKRGQNVTFRCDPISEHNRLYWYRQTLGQGPEFLTYFQNEAQLEKSRLLSDRFSAERPKGSFSTLEIQRTEQGDSAMYLCASRQDTEAFFGQGTRLTVV.

In its sample, this clone was seen once. This chain uses TRBV9 with TRBJ2-3; 10 nucleotides agree with TRBD2. CDR3 length: 18 residues. Germline V CDR1 and CDR2: SGDLS, YYNGEE. The V gene end was trimmed by 0 bases and the J gene end by 3 bases; junction bases not matched to a gene: 10. The CDR3 spells CASSVGKASGGETDTQYF. Here the CDR3 DNA reads TGTGCCAGCAGCGTAGGAAAGGCGAGCGGGGGGGAGACAGATACGCAGTATTTT.

CDR3 coding DNA: TGTGCCAGCAGGGTACAGGGGAAGGATGAGCAGTTCTTC. Its translation is CASRVQGKDEQFF. The J gene is TRBJ2-1, the V gene TRBV6-5; 7 nucleotides agree with TRBD1. The CDR3 sequence is 13 residues long. In germline, CDR1 is MNHEY, CDR2 SVGAGI. V lost 6 bases to trimming and J lost 8 bases; unmatched junction nucleotides: 7.

The chain carries TRBV18 and TRBJ1-3, with unresolved D. V lost 3 bases and J 3 bases, leaving 9 bases between the germline ends. This CDR3 has 14 residues. The germline V gene encodes CDR1 KGHSH and CDR2 LQKENI. CDR3 DNA: TGTGCCAGCTCACCGCGGGTGGGTGGAAACACCATATATTTT. Amino acid sequence: CASSPRVGGNTIYF.

This clone was recorded a few times. The chain has TRBV2 and TRBJ1-3; possible D gene TRBD1, 5 bases. CDR1 SNHLY and CDR2 FYNNEI come from the germline V gene. This CDR3 has 16 amino acids. V was pared by 1 base and J by 0 bases, with 10 bases between. The CDR3 loop reads CASSEGLGLSGNTIYF. As DNA, the CDR3 is TGTGCCAGCAGTGAAGGGTTGGGGCTCTCTGGAAACACCATATATTTT.